The 20 T cell receptor beta chains presented below share a single source sample, sequenced in a study of shared clonotypes between healthy human individuals. The protocol was immunoSEQ multiplex PCR, while the TCRdb copy is restricted to in-frame clones and leaves out a portion. The sample lists around 2.5 million clones, approximately 93% seen once, with approximately 0.37% in the top ten. Specimen: naive CD4+ T cells from PBMCs. Subset denoted: CD45RA+ positively selected. The source of these receptors is a man younger than 30 in good health. Some clones in this sample may be carry-over from other donors' samples.

As concerns this clone: The same CDR3 is also encoded by other DNA sequences in this sample. The rearrangement links TRBV19 to TRBJ1-4, with D perhaps matching TRBD1 (5 bases). CDR3 length equals 13 residues. Trimming shortened V by 3 bases and J by 8 bases, and 10 bases separated the two germline ends. The germline gives CDR1 LNHDA, CDR2 SQIVND (reference sequence). The CDR3 spells CASSIQGAEKLFF. CDR3 bases: TGTGCCAGTAGTATTCAGGGAGCCGAAAAACTGTTTTTT.

In DNA form, the CDR3 reads TGTGCCAGCAGCACAACAGGGGGGGGCTACAATGAGCAGTTCTTC. It specifies CASSTTGGGYNEQFF. J is TRBJ2-1 and V is TRBV7-8, with a weak D call TRBD1 (8 bases). Deletions cut 5 bases from V and 3 bases from J, with 14 bases between. The CDR3 has 15 residues. Germline V gene sequence: CDR1 SGHVS, CDR2 FQNEAQ.

This chain uses TRBV7-9 with TRBJ1-6; D is undetermined. The germline V gene encodes CDR1 SEHNR and CDR2 FQNEAQ (reference sequence). With 5 bases removed from V and 7 bases from J, the gap between germline ends came to 15 bases. The CDR3 has 15 amino acids. This chain's CDR3 is CASSPRARGNSPLHF. The CDR3 nucleotides read TGTGCCAGCAGCCCCCGGGCTAGAGGCAATTCACCCCTCCACTTT.

V usage is TRBV25-1 and J usage is TRBJ2-7; 10 bases match TRBD2. The germline V gene encodes CDR1 MGHDK and CDR2 SYGVNS. The CDR3 contains 13 residues. Trimming cost V 9 bases and J 1 base; bases outside gene matches: 3. The CDR3 bases are TGTGCCAGTCAACTAGCGGGGTCCTACGAGCAGTACTTC. Its protein is CASQLAGSYEQYF.

The chain uses TRBV6-6 and TRBJ2-7; 9 bases map to TRBD1. The V and J ends lost 2 bases and 6 bases, in that order; junction bases with no gene match: 2. From germline, CDR1 is MNHNY and CDR2 SVGAGI (reference sequence). The CDR3 totals 13 residues. The CDR3, as DNA: TGTGCCAGCAGTTACCGGGACAGGGTCGAGCAGTACTTC. This sequence encodes CASSYRDRVEQYF.

The CDR3: CASSLDVSGEQFF. As DNA, the CDR3 is TGTGCCAGCAGCTTAGATGTTAGCGGCGAGCAGTTCTTC. This rearrangement joins TRBV11-1 to TRBJ2-1; TRBD2 is a possible D gene (6 bases). CDR1 and CDR2 from the germline V gene are SGHAT and FQDESV (reference sequence). The V gene lost 1 base and the J gene lost 10 bases, with 11 bases spanning the gap. The CDR3 totals 13 residues.

Worth noting for this clone: Other DNA sequences in the sample encode the same CDR3. This chain joins TRBV5-1 and TRBJ2-2; D might be TRBD1 (5 bases). The CDR3 is 15 residues long. CDR1 is SGHRS, CDR2 YFSETQ, per germline. Trimming stripped 0 bases from V and 2 bases from J, with 8 bases between. CDR3 sequence reads: CASSLGQGNTGELFF. CDR3 nucleotides: TGCGCCAGCAGCTTGGGCCAGGGTAACACCGGGGAGCTGTTTTTT.

This rearrangement joins TRBV11-3 to TRBJ2-1, with D hard to call. Looked up from germline, CDR1 is SGHNT and CDR2 is YENEEA. Trimming took 5 bases from V and 2 from J, leaving 4 bases between them. This CDR3 has 12 amino acids. CDR3 loop: CASSQTYNEQFF. The DNA for the CDR3 is TGTGCCAGCAGCCAAACCTACAATGAGCAGTTCTTC.

The rearrangement links TRBV5-1 to TRBJ2-7; 9 nucleotides align to TRBD2. Germline CDR1 reads SGHRS; CDR2 reads YFSETQ. The V segment lost 4 bases and the J segment 6 bases; nucleotides outside the gene matches: 11. This CDR3 has 15 residues. DNA for the CDR3: TGCGCCAGCAGCCCCATAGCGGGAGAGGGTGGCGAGCAGTACTTC. Translation gives CASSPIAGEGGEQYF.

CDR3 bases: TGTGCCAGCAGCTACCAACTAGCGGGAGTGATCGCTGAGCAGTTCTTC. Amino acids: CASSYQLAGVIAEQFF. The chain joins TRBV9 to TRBJ2-1; 11 bases match TRBD2. Trimming removed 4 bases from V and 9 bases from J; junction bases left unmatched: 12. Germline CDR1 reads SGDLS; CDR2 reads YYNGEE. This CDR3 is built from 16 residues.

This clone was recorded once. V gene TRBV6-1 combines with J gene TRBJ2-4, with a weak D call TRBD2 (7 bases). The CDR3 is made up of 15 amino acids. Trimming removed 4 bases at V and 6 bases at J, with 16 bases between. The germline V gene has CDR1 MNHNS and CDR2 SASEGT. As DNA, the CDR3 is TGTGCCAGCAGTGCTGGGGGGGCCAGCGCAAACATTCAGTACTTC. This encodes CASSAGGASANIQYF.

The CDR3, as DNA: TGTGCCAGCAGTGGATGGACTAGCGGGGGCGGCTCCTACGAGCAGTACTTC. Amino acids: CASSGWTSGGGSYEQYF. J is TRBJ2-7 and V is TRBV25-1; 13 bases map to TRBD2. This CDR3 region has 17 residues. V dropped 4 bases and J dropped 0; count of bases not matched to a gene: 6. In germline, CDR1 is MGHDK, CDR2 SYGVNS.

The gene calls are TRBV28 and TRBJ2-5, with D unclear. Germline CDR1 and CDR2: MDHEN and SYDVKM. V dropped 4 bases and J dropped 2 bases, with 11 bases sitting between them. The CDR3 sequence is 14 residues long. Here the CDR3 reads CASSYLGLQETQYF. The CDR3 bases are TGTGCCAGCAGTTATCTAGGCCTACAAGAGACCCAGTACTTC.

Comment on this clone: At the DNA level, this CDR3 is encoded by other sequences in the same sample as well. J is TRBJ2-5 and V is TRBV7-3; tentative D call: TRBD2 (7 bases). Germline V CDR1 and CDR2: SGHTA, FQGTGA. V lost 6 bases to trimming and J lost 1 base, with 12 bases between them. The CDR3 extends over 14 amino acids. The CDR3 loop reads CASSLGGRQETQYF. The CDR3 nucleotides read TGTGCCAGCAGTCTGGGGGGGCGCCAAGAGACCCAGTACTTC.

On this clone: Since a much larger clone is just one base distant, this may be a read error. In the same sample, other DNA sequences code for this CDR3. The rearrangement uses TRBV5-1 and TRBJ1-1; D is uncertain. Per the germline V gene, CDR1 is SGHRS and CDR2 is YFSETQ. The length of the CDR3 is 14 residues. The V and J ends lost 0 bases and 1 base respectively, with 7 bases between them. The DNA of the CDR3 is TGCGCCAGCAGCTTGGACCGGGGGAACACTGAAGCTTTCTTT. Translated, it gives CASSLDRGNTEAFF.

V is TRBV7-9 and J is TRBJ2-4; D may correspond to TRBD1 or TRBD2 (6 bases each). This CDR3 comprises 14 residues. Trimming left V 2 bases short and J 6 bases short, with 11 bases between. Per the germline V gene, CDR1 is SEHNR and CDR2 is FQNEAQ (reference sequence). The DNA for the CDR3 is TGTGCCAGCAGCTTAACGGGGGCCCGAAACATTCAGTACTTC. This translates into CASSLTGARNIQYF.

The V call is TRBV28, the J call TRBJ2-7, with D unresolved. V dropped 3 bases and J dropped 4 bases, with 16 bases sitting between them. Germline values: CDR1 MDHEN, CDR2 SYDVKM. This CDR3 spans 15 amino acids. This chain's CDR3 is CASSFMRPNSYEQYF. The CDR3 DNA reads TGTGCCAGCAGTTTTATGCGACCCAATTCGTACGAGCAGTACTTC.

The rearrangement joins TRBV18 to TRBJ1-4; weak D call: TRBD1 (6 bases). Trimming cost V 3 bases and J 0 bases, with 8 bases left between them. CDR1 is KGHSH, CDR2 LQKENI, per germline. This CDR3 has 15 amino acids. The CDR3 DNA reads TGTGCCAGCTCACCCCGACAGGCAACTAATGAAAAACTGTTTTTT. Its protein is CASSPRQATNEKLFF.

The chain uses TRBV14 and TRBJ2-2; 8 nucleotides align to TRBD1. The V gene end was trimmed by 1 base and the J gene end by 6 bases; junction bases not matched to a gene: 7. Germline CDR1 is SGHDN and CDR2 is FVKESK. CDR3 length: 16 amino acids. CDR3 protein: CASSQGGRGRSGELFF. In DNA, the CDR3 is TGTGCCAGCAGCCAAGGGGGCAGGGGGCGATCCGGGGAGCTGTTTTTT. The full variable domain, rest sourced from reference TRBV14 and TRBJ2-2, is EAGVTQFPSHSVIEKGQTVTLRCDPISGHDNLYWYRRVMGKEIKFLLHFVKESKQDESGMPNNRFLAERTGGTYSTLKVQPAELEDSGVYFCASSQGGRGRSGELFFGEGSRLTVL.

V is TRBV5-1 and J is TRBJ1-2; D is unclear. V was cut by 4 bases and J by 4 bases, with 11 bases left in between. CDR1 is SGHRS and CDR2 is YFSETQ in the germline V gene. The CDR3 sequence is 13 residues long. CDR3 DNA sequence: TGCGCCAGCAGCATGGACTCCAGCTATGGCTACACCTTC. Translating gives CASSMDSSYGYTF.